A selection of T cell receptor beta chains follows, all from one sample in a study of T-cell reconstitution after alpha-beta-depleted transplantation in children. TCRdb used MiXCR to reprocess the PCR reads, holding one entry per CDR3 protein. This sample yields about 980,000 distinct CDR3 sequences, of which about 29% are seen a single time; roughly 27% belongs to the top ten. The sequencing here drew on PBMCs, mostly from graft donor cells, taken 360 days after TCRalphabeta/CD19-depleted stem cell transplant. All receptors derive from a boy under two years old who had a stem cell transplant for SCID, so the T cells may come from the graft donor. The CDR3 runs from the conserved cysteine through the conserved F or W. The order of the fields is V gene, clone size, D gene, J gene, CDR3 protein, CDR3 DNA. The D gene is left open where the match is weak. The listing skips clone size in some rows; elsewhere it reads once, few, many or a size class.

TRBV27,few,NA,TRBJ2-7,CASSKKEDYEQYF,TGTGCCAGCAGTAAAAAGGAGGACTACGAGCAGTACTTC
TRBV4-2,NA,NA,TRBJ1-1,CASSQEGPLGGSNTEAFF,TGTGCCAGCAGCCAAGAGGGGCCGCTTGGGGGTTCGAACACTGAAGCTTTCTTT
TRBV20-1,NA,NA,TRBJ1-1,CSARARDIDKMNTEAFF,TGCAGTGCTAGAGCCCGGGATATTGACAAGATGAACACTGAAGCTTTCTTT
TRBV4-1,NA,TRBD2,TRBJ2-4,CASTPGRAGGKNIQYF,TGCGCCAGCACTCCGGGGCGCGCGGGGGGCAAAAACATTCAGTACTTC
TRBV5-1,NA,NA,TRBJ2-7,CASSLGPRGSYEQYF,TGCGCCAGCAGCTTGGGGCCAAGGGGCTCCTACGAGCAGTACTTC
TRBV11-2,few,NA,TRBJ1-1,CASRSYPDGMNTEAFF,TGTGCCAGCAGATCATATCCTGACGGAATGAACACTGAAGCTTTCTTT
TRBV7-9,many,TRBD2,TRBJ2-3,CASSLGLAGDTDTQYF,TGTGCCAGCAGCTTAGGCCTAGCGGGGGACACAGATACGCAGTATTTT
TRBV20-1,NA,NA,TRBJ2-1,CSAFRQHNEQFF,TGCAGTGCCTTTCGACAGCACAATGAGCAGTTCTTC
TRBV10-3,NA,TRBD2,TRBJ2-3,CAIGRLAGGTDTQYF,TGTGCCATCGGCCGACTAGCGGGGGGCACAGATACGCAGTATTTT
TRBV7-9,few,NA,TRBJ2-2,CASSPRERGSGTGELFF,TGTGCCAGCAGCCCCAGGGAGAGGGGAAGCGGAACCGGGGAGCTGTTTTTT
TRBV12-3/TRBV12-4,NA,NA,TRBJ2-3,CASTAPSRGTDTQYF,TGTGCTTCTACCGCCCCTAGCAGGGGCACAGATACGCAGTATTTT
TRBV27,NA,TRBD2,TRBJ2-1,CASSLVSGGANEQFF,TGTGCCAGCAGTTTGGTGAGCGGGGGGGCCAATGAGCAGTTCTTC
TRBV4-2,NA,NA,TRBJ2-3,CASSQVGEGRTDTQYF,TGTGCCAGCAGCCAAGTGGGAGAGGGGCGCACAGATACGCAGTATTTT
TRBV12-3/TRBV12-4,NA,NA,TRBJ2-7,CASSPTGLPRAYEQYF,TGTGCCAGCAGTCCGACAGGCCTCCCAAGAGCCTACGAGCAGTACTTC
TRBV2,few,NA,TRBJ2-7,CASSVLGEQYF,TGTGCCAGCTCCGTCCTGGGCGAGCAGTACTTC
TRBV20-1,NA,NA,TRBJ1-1,CSARLGIMNTEAFF,TGCAGTGCTAGGCTCGGTATCATGAACACTGAAGCTTTCTTT
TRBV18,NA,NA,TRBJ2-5,CASSPAEAQYF,TGTGCCAGCTCACCAGCGGAGGCCCAGTACTTC
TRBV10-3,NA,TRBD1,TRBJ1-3,CATGQAAGNTIYF,TGTGCCACAGGACAGGCCGCGGGAAACACCATATATTTT
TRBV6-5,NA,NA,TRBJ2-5,CASSYSVSLRETQYF,TGTGCCAGCAGTTACTCGGTCAGCCTGAGGGAGACCCAGTACTTC
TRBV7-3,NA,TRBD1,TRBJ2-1,CASSSLGQPPNSYNEQFF,TGTGCCAGCAGCTCCCTGGGACAGCCCCCCAACTCCTACAATGAGCAGTTCTTC
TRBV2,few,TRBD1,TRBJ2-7,CASRRGQAPSYEQYF,TGTGCCAGCAGGAGGGGACAGGCCCCCTCCTACGAGCAGTACTTC
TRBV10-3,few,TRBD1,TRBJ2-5,CAISEPGTGLKETQYF,TGTGCCATCAGTGAACCCGGGACAGGCCTCAAAGAGACCCAGTACTTC
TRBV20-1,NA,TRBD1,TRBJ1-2,CSAHFGQGKGYTF,TGCAGTGCGCATTTCGGACAGGGGAAGGGCTACACCTTC
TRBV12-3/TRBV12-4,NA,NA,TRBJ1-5,CASSETGLGYSNQPQHF,TGTGCCAGCAGTGAGACAGGCCTGGGGTATAGCAATCAGCCCCAGCATTTT
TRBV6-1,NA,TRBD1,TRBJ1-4,CASNRDRGFATNEKLFF,TGTGCCAGCAACAGAGACAGGGGGTTCGCTACTAATGAAAAACTGTTTTTT
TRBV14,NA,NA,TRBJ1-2,CASSQDRSAYGYTF,TGTGCCAGCAGCCAAGACCGAAGTGCTTATGGCTACACCTTC
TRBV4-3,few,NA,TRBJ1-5,CASSQVNGMQPQHF,TGCGCCAGCAGCCAAGTTAACGGGATGCAGCCCCAGCATTTT
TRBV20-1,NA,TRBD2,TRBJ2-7,CSARGTSGATYEQYF,TGCAGTGCTAGGGGGACTAGCGGAGCAACCTACGAGCAGTACTTC
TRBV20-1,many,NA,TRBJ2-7,CSATSGLEEYF,TGCAGTGCTACCTCCGGACTTGAGGAGTACTTC
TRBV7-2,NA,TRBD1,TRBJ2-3,CASSLVRGQGLKDTQYF,TGTGCCAGCAGCTTAGTAAGAGGACAGGGGCTGAAAGATACGCAGTATTTT
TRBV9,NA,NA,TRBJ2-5,CASSVERGPAETQYF,TGTGCCAGCAGCGTAGAACGGGGGCCAGCGGAGACCCAGTACTTC
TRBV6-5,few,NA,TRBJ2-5,CASSYSRPGSAGRKTQYF,TGTGCCAGCAGTTACTCCAGGCCCGGTTCGGCGGGGAGAAAGACCCAGTACTTC
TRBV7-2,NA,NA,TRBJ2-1,CASSFFLGGYNEQFF,TGTGCCAGCAGCTTCTTCCTCGGGGGTTACAATGAGCAGTTCTTC
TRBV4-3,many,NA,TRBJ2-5,CASSLASGTPRGETQYF,TGCGCCAGCAGCCTTGCTTCCGGGACCCCCAGGGGAGAGACCCAGTACTTC
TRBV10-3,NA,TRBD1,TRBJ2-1,CAISGGQGIVNEQFF,TGTGCCATCAGTGGTGGACAGGGGATCGTCAATGAGCAGTTCTTC
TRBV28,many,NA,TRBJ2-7,CASSLGFVEAGSDEQYF,TGTGCCAGCAGTTTAGGGTTTGTCGAGGCAGGTAGTGACGAGCAGTACTTC
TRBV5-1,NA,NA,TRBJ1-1,CASSLDGGNEAFF,TGCGCCAGCAGCTTGGATGGGGGGAATGAAGCTTTCTTT
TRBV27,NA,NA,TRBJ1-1,CASSYSGRVNTEAFF,TGTGCCAGCAGTTATTCTGGCAGGGTGAACACTGAAGCTTTCTTT
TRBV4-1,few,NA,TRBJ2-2,CASSQDSSGWTGELFF,TGCGCCAGCAGCCAAGATTCTAGTGGTTGGACCGGGGAGCTGTTTTTT
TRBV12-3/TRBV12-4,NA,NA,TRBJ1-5,CASSWGGWHQPQHF,TGTGCCAGCAGTTGGGGGGGCTGGCATCAGCCCCAGCATTTT
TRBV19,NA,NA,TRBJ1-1,CASRSPGRPNTEAFF,TGTGCCAGTAGGAGCCCGGGGCGGCCGAACACTGAAGCTTTCTTT
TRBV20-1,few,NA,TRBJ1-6,CSARVLGVYNSPLHF,TGCAGTGCTAGAGTATTGGGGGTCTATAATTCACCCCTCCACTTT
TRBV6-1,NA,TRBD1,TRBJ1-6,CASDWDRVNSPLHF,TGTGCCAGCGATTGGGACAGGGTGAATTCACCCCTCCACTTT
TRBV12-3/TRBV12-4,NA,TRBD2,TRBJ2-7,CASSLARVAGGYYEQYF,TGTGCCAGCAGTTTAGCGAGAGTAGCGGGGGGCTACTACGAGCAGTACTTC
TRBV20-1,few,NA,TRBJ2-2,CSASREGRTGELFF,TGCAGTGCTAGCCGAGAGGGCCGAACCGGGGAGCTGTTTTTT
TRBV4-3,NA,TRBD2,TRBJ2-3,CASSRTGTSGASSTDTQYF,TGCGCCAGCAGCCGCACCGGGACTAGCGGCGCCTCTAGCACAGATACGCAGTATTTT
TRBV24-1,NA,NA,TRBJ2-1,CATSDLGGGLSNEQFF,TGTGCCACCAGTGATTTGGGGGGGGGCCTATCCAATGAGCAGTTCTTC
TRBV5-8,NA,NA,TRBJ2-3,CASSLVAVVGTDTQYF,TGTGCCAGCAGCTTGGTAGCAGTAGTAGGCACAGATACGCAGTATTTT
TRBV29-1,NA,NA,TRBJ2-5,CSVEEPEGETQYF,TGCAGCGTTGAAGAACCGGAGGGAGAGACCCAGTACTTC
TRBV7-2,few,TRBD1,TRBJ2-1,CASSITGGYNEQFF,TGTGCCAGCAGCATAACAGGGGGATACAATGAGCAGTTCTTC
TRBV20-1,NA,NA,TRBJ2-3,CSAGPRKDTQYF,TGCAGTGCTGGACCTCGGAAAGATACGCAGTATTTT
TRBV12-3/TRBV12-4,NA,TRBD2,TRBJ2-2,CASRTSHGSTGELFF,TGTGCCAGCAGGACTAGCCACGGGAGCACCGGGGAGCTGTTTTTT